What follows are 30 T cell receptor beta chains derived from one specimen sequenced in a study of T-cell reconstitution after alpha-beta-depleted transplantation in children. TCRbeta library preparation incorporated unique molecular identifiers. TCRdb ran MiXCR on the PCR reads and lists one entry per CDR3 protein. The sample contains hundreds of thousands of distinct CDR3 sequences, about 10% of which appear only once. Source: PBMCs, taken before TCRalphabeta/CD19-depleted stem cell transplant. These receptors were collected from a child between 2 and 9 years old with inherited bone marrow failure, due to receive a stem cell transplant.

This clonotype was counted ten times or more. The genes are TRBV11-2 and TRBJ2-1; 10 bases are a match to TRBD1. The length of the CDR3 is 17 residues. After removal of 0 bases from V and 6 bases from J, the junction contained 8 bases not matched to a gene. Germline CDR1 is SGHAT and CDR2 is FQNNGV. The DNA of the CDR3 is TGTGCCAGCAGCTTAGACCCCGACAGGGGGCCGGTCAATGAGCAGTTCTTC. This sequence encodes CASSLDPDRGPVNEQFF.

The table lists this clonotype with a few counts. V is TRBV12-3 or TRBV12-4 and J is TRBJ1-2, with 10 bases aligning to TRBD1. The CDR3 extends over 15 amino acids. The V gene end was trimmed by 2 bases and the J gene end by 6 bases; junction bases not matched to a gene: 6. CDR3 in amino acids: CASSLSRGTGDGYTF. In DNA form, the CDR3 reads TGTGCCAGCAGTTTATCCCGGGGGACAGGGGATGGCTACACCTTC.

This chain joins TRBV19 and TRBJ2-7; 9 nucleotides line up with TRBD1. The CDR3 runs 17 residues. V lost 8 bases to trimming and J lost 2 bases; unmatched junction nucleotides: 16. The germline V gene has CDR1 LNHDA and CDR2 SQIVND (reference sequence). CDR3 bases: TGTGCCAGTGGGGTAGCGATTGGGGACAGGGCCCCCTACGAGCAGTACTTC. Protein: CASGVAIGDRAPYEQYF.

Details on this clonotype: Relative to the germline gene, one junction end is altered; a read error may explain this. The chain has TRBV19 and TRBJ2-2; 8 nucleotides align to TRBD1. This CDR3 spans 15 amino acids. Germline V gene data show CDR1 as LNHDA and CDR2 as SQIVND (reference sequence). CDR3 region: CASSMGQANAGELFF. CDR3 bases: TGTGCCAGTAGTATGGGACAGGCGAACGCCGGGGAGCTGTTTTTT.

J is TRBJ2-7 and V is TRBV19; possible D gene TRBD2, 5 bases. V dropped 1 base and J dropped 7 bases, with 14 bases sitting between them. The CDR3 loop spans 14 amino acids. The germline V gene encodes CDR1 LNHDA and CDR2 SQIVND (reference sequence). The CDR3 DNA sequence: TGTGCCAGTAGTATAGCCCTCCGTTCGGGGGAGCAGTACTTC. This encodes CASSIALRSGEQYF.

This clonotype was counted ten times or more. The genes are TRBV3-1 and TRBJ1-3; D is ambiguous. This CDR3 has 15 residues. V was cut by 3 bases and J by 2 bases, with 11 bases left in between. CDR1 and CDR2 from the germline V gene are LGHDT and YNNKEL (reference sequence). This chain's CDR3 is CASSHDLGTGNTIYF. The CDR3 coding sequence is TGTGCCAGCAGCCACGACCTAGGTACTGGAAACACCATATATTTT.

Ten or more counts support this clonotype. The chain is built from TRBV6-4 and TRBJ2-1; possibly TRBD2 for D (6 bases). The CDR3 totals 12 residues. Germline-derived CDR1 and CDR2 are MRHNA and SNTAGT. The V and J ends lost 4 bases and 6 bases respectively, with 7 bases between them. Written as DNA, the CDR3 is TGTGCCAGCAGTGTACTAGCCAATGAGCAGTTCTTC. Translation gives CASSVLANEQFF.

This clonotype was observed a handful of times. The chain recombines TRBV5-1 with TRBJ2-2; TRBD1 matches at 7 bases. CDR3 size: 18 residues. V dropped 1 base and J dropped 0; count of bases not matched to a gene: 9. CDR1 and CDR2 from the germline V gene are SGHRS and YFSETQ. CDR3 loop: CASSLKNIGQANTGELFF. The CDR3, as DNA: TGCGCCAGCAGCTTGAAGAATATAGGACAGGCGAACACCGGGGAGCTGTTTTTT. Using reference TRBV5-1 and TRBJ2-2 for the parts outside the CDR3, the full variable domain is KAGVTQTPRYLIKTRGQQVTLSCSPISGHRSVSWYQQTPGQGLQFLFEYFSETQRNKGNFPGRFSGRQFSNSRSEMNVSTLELGDSALYLCASSLKNIGQANTGELFFGEGSRLTVL.

On this clonotype itself: A much larger clone lies a single base off, so this may be a read error. V usage is TRBV5-6 and J usage is TRBJ2-1; no clear D gene. From germline, CDR1 is SGHDT and CDR2 YYEEEE. The CDR3 sequence is 16 residues long. In nucleotides, the CDR3 is TGTGCCAGCAGCTTGGGACTCCCCAGCTCCTACAATGACCAGTTCTTC. Translation gives CASSLGLPSSYNDQFF.

This clonotype occurred many times. The gene calls are TRBV7-2 and TRBJ1-5; D gene uncertain. Trimming pared 1 base from V and 4 bases from J, leaving 11 bases between. Germline V gene lookup returns CDR1 SGHTA and CDR2 FQGNSA. The CDR3 covers 15 residues. The CDR3 is CASSLEPGENQPQHF. The CDR3 DNA reads as TGTGCCAGCAGCTTAGAGCCGGGTGAAAATCAGCCCCAGCATTTT.

This clonotype was seen at least ten times. This chain links TRBV4-3 with TRBJ2-1; D is undetermined. CDR3 length equals 13 residues. The germline gives CDR1 LGHNA, CDR2 YSLEER. The V end was cut by 0 bases, the J end by 7 bases, with 7 bases between. The CDR3 bases are TGCGCCAGCAGCCAAGAATACGCGAATGAGCAGTTCTTC. Translated, it gives CASSQEYANEQFF.

Of note for this clonotype: Just one base apart from a much larger clone, this may be a read error. The chain employs TRBV20-1 and TRBJ1-2; D is undetermined. Per the germline V gene, CDR1 is DFQATT and CDR2 is SNEGSKA (reference sequence). The CDR3 totals 13 residues. For the CDR3, the DNA is TGCAGTGCTAGAGATTTCCGGTCCTATCGCTACACCTTC. Translation gives CSARDFRSYRYTF.

This clonotype was seen repeatedly, ten times or more. This chain uses TRBV25-1 with TRBJ1-6; D is uncertain. Germline CDR1 reads MGHDK; CDR2 reads SYGVNS. This CDR3 has 13 amino acids. V lost 1 base and J 10 bases, leaving 8 bases between the germline ends. The CDR3 loop is CASSESPGSPLHF. CDR3 nucleotide sequence: TGTGCCAGCAGTGAATCCCCTGGGTCACCCCTCCACTTT.

This clonotype was counted ten times or more. This chain connects TRBV10-3 to TRBJ2-7, with 11 nucleotides matching TRBD2. Germline loops: CDR1 ENHRY, CDR2 SYGVKD. The CDR3 is 16 residues long. Unmatched junction bases numbered 7, after V lost 6 bases and J lost 0 bases. CDR3 protein: CAISSIAGGSSYEQYF. The CDR3 region has the DNA TGTGCCATCAGCTCAATAGCGGGAGGGTCCTCCTACGAGCAGTACTTC.

The chain combines TRBV7-2 with TRBJ2-7; D gene unclear. Germline CDR1 is SGHTA and CDR2 is FQGNSA. V gave up 2 bases and J gave up 1 base, with 12 bases separating them. The CDR3 covers 15 residues. The CDR3 region has the DNA TGTGCCAGCAGCTTAAAACGGAGCGTGTCCTACGAGCAGTACTTC. Its protein is CASSLKRSVSYEQYF. The full variable domain, its missing parts supplied by reference TRBV7-2 and TRBJ2-7, is GAGVSQSPSNKVTEKGKDVELRCDPISGHTALYWYRQSLGQGLEFLIYFQGNSAPDKSGLPSDRFSAERTGGSVSTLTIQRTQQEDSAVYLCASSLKRSVSYEQYFGPGTRLTVT.

This clonotype has a count of ten or more. The rearrangement uses TRBV15 and TRBJ1-5, with D maybe TRBD1 (6 bases). With 3 bases removed from V and 7 bases from J, the gap between germline ends came to 13 bases. The length of the CDR3 is 14 residues. Looked up from germline, CDR1 is LNHNV and CDR2 is YYDKDF (reference sequence). CDR3 nucleotide sequence: TGTGCCACCAGCAGTAACAACAGGGCCCAGCCCCAGCATTTT. Amino acids: CATSSNNRAQPQHF.

This chain links TRBV12-3 or TRBV12-4 with TRBJ2-2, with D perhaps TRBD2 (8 bases). The CDR3 sequence is 19 residues long. V lost 3 bases to trimming and J lost 5 bases, with 25 bases between them. The CDR3 DNA follows: TGTGCCAGCAGTTTCCCTTCACTAGCGGACAGGAGATTAACCGGGGAGCTGTTTTTT. It is translated as CASSFPSLADRRLTGELFF.

In this sample, this clonotype turned up a few times. The chain uses TRBV5-1 and TRBJ1-1, with 8 positions matching TRBD1. Germline CDR1 reads SGHRS; CDR2 reads YFSETQ. The CDR3 is 12 amino acids. V trimming: 0 bases; J trimming: 10 bases; junction bases outside the gene matches: 2. CDR3 nucleotides: TGCGCCAGCAGCTTGGAAGGACAGGGAGCTTTCTTT. As protein: CASSLEGQGAFF.

This clonotype was recorded at least ten times. The J gene is TRBJ2-1, the V gene TRBV20-1; possibly TRBD2 for D (5 bases). The CDR3 sequence is 11 residues long. Looked up from germline, CDR1 is DFQATT and CDR2 is SNEGSKA (reference sequence). The CDR3 sequence: CSRTRGNEQFF. CDR3 nucleotide sequence: TGCAGCCGTACTCGGGGCAATGAGCAGTTCTTC.

This clonotype was seen many times. The CDR3 bases are TGCAGTGCTAGAGATTGGGGGGCTTCTGGCTACACCTTC. It yields the protein CSARDWGASGYTF. This chain uses TRBV20-1 with TRBJ1-2, with a possible D match to TRBD1 (6 bases). Germline assignment: CDR1 DFQATT and CDR2 SNEGSKA (reference sequence). Between the trimmed V and J ends, which lost 0 bases and 7 bases, there was a span of 12 bases. The CDR3 covers 13 residues.

This clonotype has at least ten counts. This rearrangement joins TRBV5-1 to TRBJ2-7; possible D gene TRBD1, 5 bases. CDR3 length: 15 residues. CDR1 and CDR2 (germline): SGHRS, YFSETQ. Trimming pared 5 bases from V and 0 bases from J, leaving 15 bases between. CDR3 nucleotide sequence: TGCGCCAGCAGGACCGAACAGGCCAGCTCCTACGAGCAGTACTTC. Its translation is CASRTEQASSYEQYF.

This clonotype was seen more than once but under ten times. This chain uses TRBV20-1 with TRBJ1-4, with D perhaps matching TRBD1 (5 bases). The CDR3 runs 12 residues. Between the trimmed V and J ends, which lost 2 bases and 8 bases, there was a span of 9 bases. Germline CDR1 and CDR2: DFQATT and SNEGSKA (reference sequence). CDR3 sequence: CSARQGSEKLFF. CDR3 DNA sequence: TGCAGTGCTAGACAGGGAAGCGAAAAACTGTTTTTT.

Ten or more counts support this clonotype. The chain links TRBV5-1 to TRBJ2-3; 7 bases are a match to TRBD2. This CDR3 spans 14 amino acids. Trimming removed 5 bases from V and 4 bases from J; junction bases left unmatched: 7. CDR1 is SGHRS and CDR2 is YFSETQ in the germline V gene. In DNA, the CDR3 is TGCGCCAGCAGTGACGGGAGGACGTCAGATACGCAGTATTTT. This translates into CASSDGRTSDTQYF. The full variable domain, rest sourced from reference TRBV5-1 and TRBJ2-3, is KAGVTQTPRYLIKTRGQQVTLSCSPISGHRSVSWYQQTPGQGLQFLFEYFSETQRNKGNFPGRFSGRQFSNSRSEMNVSTLELGDSALYLCASSDGRTSDTQYFGPGTRLTVL.

This clonotype was observed many times. This chain's CDR3 is CASSQDGAGVRETQYF. In DNA, the CDR3 is TGTGCCAGCAGCCAAGATGGCGCGGGAGTTCGGGAGACCCAGTACTTC. This chain uses TRBV3-1 with TRBJ2-5, with 7 bases fitting TRBD2. CDR3 length: 16 residues. The germline CDR1 and CDR2 sequences are LGHDT and YNNKEL (reference sequence). With 0 bases clipped from V and 5 bases from J, the junction kept 9 bases outside the gene matches.

This clonotype has a count of ten or more. J is TRBJ2-7 and V is TRBV28; 7 positions match TRBD2. V lost 3 bases, J lost 3 bases, and 11 bases stayed unmatched. The length of the CDR3 is 16 residues. The germline V gene encodes CDR1 MDHEN and CDR2 SYDVKM. CDR3 region: CASSFRTGGPLYEQYF. The CDR3 DNA reads as TGTGCCAGCAGTTTTCGGACGGGAGGCCCTCTCTACGAGCAGTACTTC.

At least ten counts were recorded for this clonotype. At one of its ends the junction is not consistent with the germline gene, which may arise from a read error. The chain combines TRBV5-1 with TRBJ2-7; weak D call: TRBD1 (5 bases). The CDR3 is 13 amino acids. CDR1 is SGHRS and CDR2 is YFSETQ in the germline V gene. CDR3 region: CASSLGPAYEQYF. CDR3 nucleotides: TGTGCCAGCAGTTTGGGGCCCGCCTACGAGCAGTACTTC.

The chain recombines TRBV4-2 with TRBJ2-3; no clear D gene. The germline V and J ends were trimmed by 4 bases and 10 bases, with 18 bases remaining between them. The germline V gene has CDR1 LGHNA and CDR2 YNFKEQ. This CDR3 is 14 amino acids long. The DNA of the CDR3 is TGTGCCAGCAGCCCTACGGACCTCCCGGTGGCGCAGTATTTT. It specifies CASSPTDLPVAQYF.

This clonotype was recorded many times. The CDR3 here is CSARMPGQGGGNTIYF. The CDR3 nucleotides read TGCAGTGCACGGATGCCGGGACAGGGGGGCGGAAACACCATATATTTT. This chain connects TRBV20-1 to TRBJ1-3; 11 bases align to TRBD1. V lost 6 bases, J lost 4 bases, and 11 bases stayed unmatched. The CDR3 length is 16 residues. Looked up from germline, CDR1 is DFQATT and CDR2 is SNEGSKA (reference sequence).

This clonotype was counted at least ten times. The J gene is TRBJ2-1, the V gene TRBV20-1; TRBD1 matches 7 bases. The V segment lost 6 bases and the J segment 3 bases; nucleotides outside the gene matches: 11. From germline, CDR1 is DFQATT and CDR2 SNEGSKA (reference sequence). The length of the CDR3 is 15 residues. The CDR3 nucleotides read TGCAGTGCCGCTCGGACAGGAGACTTCTACAATGAGCAGTTCTTC. Protein sequence: CSAARTGDFYNEQFF.

This clonotype was observed at least ten times. This chain joins TRBV4-3 and TRBJ2-3; D perhaps matches TRBD2 (5 bases). The CDR3 is made up of 14 amino acids. The germline V gene has CDR1 LGHNA and CDR2 YSLEER. Between the trimmed V and J ends, which lost 3 bases and 4 bases, there was a span of 11 bases. This CDR3 is CASSHRDGADTQYF. The CDR3, as DNA: TGCGCCAGCAGCCACCGGGATGGAGCAGATACGCAGTATTTT.